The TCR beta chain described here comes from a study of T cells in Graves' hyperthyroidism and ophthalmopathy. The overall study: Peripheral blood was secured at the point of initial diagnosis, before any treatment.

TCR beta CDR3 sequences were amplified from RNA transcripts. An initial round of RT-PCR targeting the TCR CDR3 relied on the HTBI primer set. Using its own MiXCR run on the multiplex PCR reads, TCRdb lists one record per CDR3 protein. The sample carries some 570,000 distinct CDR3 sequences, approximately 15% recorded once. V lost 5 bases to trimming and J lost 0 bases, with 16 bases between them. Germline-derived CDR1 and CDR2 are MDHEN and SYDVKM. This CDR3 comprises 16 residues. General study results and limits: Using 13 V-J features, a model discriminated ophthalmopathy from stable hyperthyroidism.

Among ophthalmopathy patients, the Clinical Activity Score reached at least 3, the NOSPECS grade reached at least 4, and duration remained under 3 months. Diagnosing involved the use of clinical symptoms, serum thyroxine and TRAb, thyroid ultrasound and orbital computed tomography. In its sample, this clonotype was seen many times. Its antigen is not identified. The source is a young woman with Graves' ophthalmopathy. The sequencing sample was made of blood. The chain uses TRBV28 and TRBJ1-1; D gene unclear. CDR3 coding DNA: TGTGCCAGCAGTGCTCACTTAGGGCTGGTGAACACTGAAGCTTTCTTT. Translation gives CASSAHLGLVNTEAFF. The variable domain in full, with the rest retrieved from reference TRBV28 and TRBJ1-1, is DVKVTQSSRYLVKRTGEKVFLECVQDMDHENMFWYRQDPGLGLRLIYFSYDVKMKEKGDIPEGYSVSREKKERFSLILESASTNQTSMYLCASSAHLGLVNTEAFFGQGTRLTVV.